These 24 T cell receptor beta chains share one sample of origin, sequenced in a study of T cells after yellow fever vaccination. One entry per CDR3 protein results from TCRdb running MiXCR on the 5' RACE reads. The profile covers under 700,000 distinct CDR3 sequences, with less than 20% appearing a single time and roughly a sixth taken by the ten largest. The specimen was PBMCs, collected 4 to 6 days after the first yellow fever vaccination. The receptors were gathered from a man aged 18 to 35 who received the YFV17D yellow fever vaccine.

The chain has TRBV7-2 and TRBJ2-1; TRBD1 matches 7 bases. V shed 4 bases, J shed 7 bases, and the junction held 10 bases outside the gene matches. This CDR3 comprises 15 residues. Germline values: CDR1 SGHTA, CDR2 FQGNSA. The CDR3 region has the DNA TGTGCCAGCAGCTCAGACAGGGCTAGAGGAAATGAGCAGTTCTTC. It codes for CASSSDRARGNEQFF.

This clonotype was observed a few times. For the CDR3, the DNA is TGTGCCAGCAGTTTAAGGGCCCCCCGGGCCCTCCACTTT. It codes for CASSLRAPRALHF. The chain joins TRBV12-3 or TRBV12-4 to TRBJ1-6; D not certain. The length of the CDR3 is 13 residues. The ends were cut back, 2 bases at V and 14 bases at J, with 13 bases in the middle.

This clonotype came up a few times. V is TRBV7-9 and J is TRBJ1-2, with D unclear. This CDR3 is 13 amino acids long. The germline CDR1 and CDR2 sequences are SEHNR and FQNEAQ (reference sequence). Between the trimmed V and J ends, which lost 2 bases and 4 bases, there was a span of 8 bases. CDR3 in amino acids: CASSLLWGYGYTF. Written as DNA, the CDR3 is TGTGCCAGCAGCTTATTATGGGGCTATGGCTACACCTTC.

This clonotype was seen a handful of times. The chain combines TRBV5-6 with TRBJ1-6; D unclear. The CDR3 runs to 13 residues. V lost 2 bases, J lost 8 bases, and 8 bases lay in between. The germline gives CDR1 SGHDT, CDR2 YYEEEE. The CDR3 loop reads CASSFPEDSPLHF. DNA for the CDR3: TGTGCCAGCAGCTTCCCAGAGGATTCACCCCTCCACTTT.

The rearrangement links TRBV5-1 to TRBJ2-1, with TRBD2 identical over 12 bases. V was clipped by 0 bases and J by 0 bases; unmatched bases: 7. The CDR3 contains 19 residues. Germline assignment: CDR1 SGHRS and CDR2 YFSETQ. In DNA form, the CDR3 reads TGCGCCAGCAGCTTGGCCCTAGCGGGGGGGACCCGCTCCTACAATGAGCAGTTCTTC. Residues: CASSLALAGGTRSYNEQFF.

The sample holds a few counts of this clonotype. The J gene is TRBJ2-1, the V gene TRBV4-1, with 8 bases fitting TRBD1. Losses at the gene ends were 4 bases for V and 3 bases for J; bases not matched to a gene: 8. CDR1 and CDR2 (germline): MGHRA, YSYEKL. The CDR3 extends over 16 amino acids. The DNA of the CDR3 is TGCGCCAGCAGCCGCCCGGGACAGGACCTCTACAATGAGCAGTTCTTC. Amino acid sequence: CASSRPGQDLYNEQFF.

The chain joins TRBV12-3 or TRBV12-4 to TRBJ2-7, with D hard to call. V lost 6 bases to trimming and J lost 4 bases, with 7 bases between them. This CDR3 contains 11 residues. CDR3 loop: CASRSGYEQYF. CDR3 DNA sequence: TGTGCCAGCAGGTCCGGATACGAGCAGTACTTC.

This clonotype was detected only a few times. V and J are TRBV3-1 and TRBJ2-7, with 7 bases that match TRBD1. This CDR3 has 16 residues. The germline V gene has CDR1 LGHDT and CDR2 YNNKEL (reference sequence). With V trimmed by 5 bases and J by 0 bases, 10 bases remained unmatched. CDR3 residues: CASSSPRQGGSYEQYF. CDR3 DNA sequence: TGTGCCAGCAGCTCCCCCAGACAGGGCGGCTCCTACGAGCAGTACTTC.

The V call is TRBV4-3, the J call TRBJ1-1; D might be TRBD1 (5 bases). This CDR3 has 16 amino acids. Trimming removed 1 base at V and 1 base at J, with 13 bases between. CDR1 LGHNA and CDR2 YSLEER come from the germline V gene. CDR3 residues: CASSQGSTGGNTEAFF. The CDR3 bases are TGCGCCAGCAGCCAAGGATCTACGGGGGGGAACACTGAAGCTTTCTTT.

This clonotype turned up a few times. The CDR3 DNA reads TGCGCCAGCAGCTTGACGGGAGAGGTCAATGAGCAGTTCTTC. It codes for CASSLTGEVNEQFF. This chain connects TRBV5-1 to TRBJ2-1, with TRBD2 as a possible D gene (6 bases). Germline-derived CDR1 and CDR2 are SGHRS and YFSETQ. The CDR3 length is 14 residues. V lost 1 base and J 6 bases, leaving 11 bases between the germline ends.

This clonotype was observed a handful of times. V and J are TRBV20-1 and TRBJ2-1, with unresolved D. Looked up from germline, CDR1 is DFQATT and CDR2 is SNEGSKA (reference sequence). This CDR3 has 15 residues. V gave up 0 bases and J gave up 11 bases, with 20 bases separating them. As DNA, the CDR3 is TGCAGTGCTAGAGATCAGACAAGAGAGGTCCTGAAGCAGTTCTTC. Translated: CSARDQTREVLKQFF.

The rearrangement uses TRBV3-1 and TRBJ1-1, with TRBD1 matching 7 bases. Germline-derived CDR1 and CDR2 are LGHDT and YNNKEL (reference sequence). The CDR3 length is 16 residues. The V gene end was trimmed by 5 bases and the J gene end by 4 bases; junction bases not matched to a gene: 13. The CDR3 sequence: CASSYRDSRRCTEAFF. CDR3 nucleotide sequence: TGTGCCAGCAGCTATCGGGACAGCCGGCGGTGCACTGAAGCTTTCTTT.

CDR3 residues: CASSSQGWVNTEAFF. The CDR3 DNA follows: TGTGCCAGCAGCTCACAGGGCTGGGTGAACACTGAAGCTTTCTTT. The chain recombines TRBV5-4 with TRBJ1-1, with TRBD1 as a possible D gene (6 bases). V lost 3 bases, J lost 0 bases, and 12 bases lay in between. There are 15 residues in the CDR3. Germline CDR1 is SGHNT and CDR2 is YYREEE (reference sequence).

This clonotype was recorded a few times. The V call is TRBV27, the J call TRBJ2-7, with D possibly being TRBD1 (6 bases). This CDR3 region has 14 residues. In germline, CDR1 is MNHEY, CDR2 SMNVEV (reference sequence). The V and J ends lost 8 bases and 4 bases respectively, with 18 bases between them. CDR3: CASRPRGSSYEQYF. As DNA, the CDR3 is TGTGCCAGCCGTCCCAGGGGCAGCTCATACGAGCAGTACTTC.

This clonotype was counted at least ten times. The V call is TRBV4-2, the J call TRBJ2-5; D call uncertain. The CDR3 runs to 13 residues. Germline values: CDR1 LGHNA, CDR2 YNFKEQ. Trimming left V 0 bases short and J 1 base short, with 3 bases between. CDR3 DNA sequence: TGTGCCAGCAGCCAAGATTCCCAAGAGACCCAGTACTTC. It encodes CASSQDSQETQYF.

J is TRBJ1-2 and V is TRBV6-1; 8 bases are shared with TRBD1. The V segment lost 7 bases and the J segment 5 bases; nucleotides outside the gene matches: 6. The CDR3 extends over 13 amino acids. Per the germline V gene, CDR1 is MNHNS and CDR2 is SASEGT. The CDR3 DNA reads as TGTGCCAGCAAGCAGGGGGCTGGGTATGGCTACACCTTC. Residues: CASKQGAGYGYTF.

This clonotype showed up just a few times. The gene calls are TRBV12-3 or TRBV12-4 and TRBJ2-1; D gene ambiguous. The CDR3 is made up of 13 amino acids. Trimming took 5 bases from V and 7 from J, leaving 12 bases between them. CDR3 DNA: TGTGCCAGCAGTCCCTGGCCCCAGAATGAGCAGTTCTTC. Translation: CASSPWPQNEQFF.

V and J are TRBV15 and TRBJ1-3; D remains ambiguous. The CDR3 is made up of 13 amino acids. The germline V gene has CDR1 LNHNV and CDR2 YYDKDF (reference sequence). Trimming stripped 4 bases from V and 0 bases from J, with 4 bases between. The DNA for the CDR3 is TGTGCCACCAGCACAGGCTCTGGAAACACCATATATTTT. Translation gives CATSTGSGNTIYF.

This chain joins TRBV27 and TRBJ2-3; D is unclear. This CDR3 has 16 residues. Deletions cut 4 bases from V and 2 bases from J, with 16 bases between. Germline V lookup: CDR1 MNHEY, CDR2 SMNVEV (reference sequence). The CDR3 nucleotides read TGTGCCAGCAGTTCCACAGACCCTTACCCCACAGATACGCAGTATTTT. Encoded protein: CASSSTDPYPTDTQYF.

Only a few counts were recorded for this clonotype. V and J are TRBV15 and TRBJ2-1; possibly TRBD1 for D (6 bases). This CDR3 contains 13 residues. Germline-derived CDR1 and CDR2 are LNHNV and YYDKDF (reference sequence). V gave up 1 base and J gave up 10 bases, with 11 bases separating them. CDR3 coding DNA: TGTGCCACCAGCAGAGTGAAGGGGGACGAGCAGTTCTTC. Translated: CATSRVKGDEQFF.

This clonotype was seen a few times. V is TRBV10-3 and J is TRBJ1-2; unclear D gene. Germline CDR1 ENHRY, CDR2 SYGVKD. CDR3 length: 15 residues. V shed 4 bases and J shed 4 bases, with 16 bases lying between them. CDR3 bases: TGTGCCATCAGTGGCTGGACGGATCCGAGCTATGGCTACACCTTC. It is translated as CAISGWTDPSYGYTF.

V and J are TRBV7-9 and TRBJ1-1; D is perhaps TRBD1 (5 bases). V was trimmed by 1 base and J by 12 bases, leaving 9 bases between them. Germline loops: CDR1 SEHNR, CDR2 FQNEAQ (reference sequence). The CDR3 is made up of 11 amino acids. In DNA form, the CDR3 reads TGTGCCAGCAGCTTAGGTGGGGGAACTTTCTTT. Protein: CASSLGGGTFF.

The J gene is TRBJ1-6, the V gene TRBV12-3 or TRBV12-4; possible D gene TRBD1, 5 bases. The CDR3 runs 14 residues. The V end lost 3 bases, the J end lost 8 bases, and 11 bases lay between the germline ends. The chain's CDR3 is CASSLAGRDSPLHF. DNA of the CDR3: TGTGCCAGCAGTTTGGCAGGGCGGGATTCACCCCTCCACTTT.

CDR3 DNA: TGTGCCAGCAGCTTACAAGCGGGGGGGCAAGAGACCCAGTACTTC. It encodes CASSLQAGGQETQYF. The chain joins TRBV7-3 to TRBJ2-5, with 10 nucleotides matching TRBD2. From germline, CDR1 is SGHTA and CDR2 FQGTGA. The CDR3 totals 15 residues. V shed 2 bases and J 2 bases; nucleotides not matched to a gene: 2.